This T cell receptor (beta chain) was identified in a study of blood T cell repertoires in COVID-19. Method: immunoSEQ multiplex PCR; TCRdb's copy keeps in-frame clones and lacks some. The data contain about 400,000 clones, 88% of them singletons. This CDR3 has 17 residues. The germline CDR1 and CDR2 sequences are LGHDT and YNNKEL (reference sequence). With 0 bases removed from V and 0 bases from J, the gap between germline ends came to 12 bases. The sample was PBMCs or T cells enriched from blood (not recorded which). This clonotype was obtained from a woman in her thirties or forties with acute COVID-19. This rearrangement joins TRBV3-1 (or the pseudogene TRBV3-2) to TRBJ1-3, with a weak D call TRBD1 (5 bases). CDR3 DNA: TGTGCCAGCAGCCAAGAGCGGGGACCGAGCTCTGGAAACACCATATATTTT. Residues: CASSQERGPSSGNTIYF.